These 2 T cell receptor beta chains came from one sample sequenced in a study of technical replicates of blood from a few donors. Using immunoSEQ multiplex PCR, the repertoire was profiled, and TCRdb retains in-frame clones only, with some absent. The table records 100,000 or so clones, 95% of them present only once. Sequencing was done on a sample of T cells isolated from PBMCs. These receptors all stem from a human donor in good health.

The genes are TRBV2 and TRBJ2-4; D might be TRBD1 (5 bases). Trimming pared 9 bases from V and 3 bases from J, leaving 18 bases between. Germline assignment: CDR1 SNHLY and CDR2 FYNNEI. The CDR3 is 15 amino acids. DNA for the CDR3: TGTGCCAGTACCGGGCCGGGCAGGGACAAAAACATTCAGTACTTC. Translating gives CASTGPGRDKNIQYF.

The chain joins TRBV19 to TRBJ1-5, with D possibly being TRBD1 (6 bases). Germline V gives CDR1 LNHDA, CDR2 SQIVND (reference sequence). The CDR3 consists of 14 residues. V was trimmed by 3 bases and J by 6 bases, leaving 12 bases between them. CDR3: CASSMLGGGQPQHF. The CDR3 DNA is TGTGCCAGTAGTATGTTAGGGGGTGGTCAGCCCCAGCATTTT.